This TCR beta chain was found in a study of graft-versus-host responses after intestinal transplantation. Clones were sequenced by immunoSEQ multiplex PCR, and TCRdb holds only the in-frame ones, with some missing. This sample carries 90,000 to 130,000 clones, roughly 95% of them seen once, and the ten largest clones take approximately 0.49%. V was pared by 0 bases and J by 4 bases, with 12 bases between. The CDR3 extends over 15 amino acids. The germline CDR1 and CDR2 sequences are MGHRA and YSYEKL. On this clone: Its antigen remains unidentified.

The chain recombines TRBV4-1 with TRBJ2-5, with D possibly TRBD1 on 6 matching bases. Specimen: unstimulated CD8+ T cells sorted from spleen or lymph node cells, collected before intestinal transplant. The receptor comes from a human donor who received an intestinal transplant. CDR3 in amino acids: CASSQDGQGRETQYF. CDR3 bases: TGCGCCAGCAGCCAAGACGGCCAGGGGAGAGAGACCCAGTACTTC.